A selection of T cell receptor beta chains follows, all from one sample in a study of blood T cell repertoires in COVID-19. The assay was immunoSEQ multiplex PCR, and TCRdb's table has in-frame clones only and misses some. The sample contains some 150,000 clones, 70% to 90% of which appear only once. The sequenced sample consisted of peripheral blood. The receptors were sampled from a man aged 35-49 years with acute or convalescent COVID-19. The CDR3 runs from the conserved cysteine through the conserved F or W. Fields, in order: V gene, clone size, J gene, D gene, CDR3 DNA, CDR3 protein. A D gene is named only where the DNA matches it firmly. Clone size appears in some rows only: once, few, many, or a class for an expanded clone.

>TRBV3-1/TRBV3-2|.|TRBJ2-5|.
TGTGCCAGCGCCCTCACAGGGAATTTGGAGACCCAGTACTTC
CASALTGNLETQYF
>TRBV9|.|TRBJ2-3|TRBD1
TGTGCCAGCAGCGTCGGACAGGGGAAGGATACGCAGTATTTT
CASSVGQGKDTQYF
>TRBV24-1|.|TRBJ2-3|TRBD1
TGTGCCACCAGTGAGAGACAGGGGGCTAGGACAGATACGCAGTATTTT
CATSERQGARTDTQYF
>TRBV6-5|once|TRBJ2-2|.
TGTGCCAGCATTTGGGAGCGAAACACCGGGGAGCTGTTTTTT
CASIWERNTGELFF
>TRBV7-2|.|TRBJ1-2|.
TGTGCCAGCAGCTTAGGTCTGGGGGGATTCTACACCTTC
CASSLGLGGFYTF
>TRBV19|once|TRBJ1-1|TRBD1
TGTGCCAGTAGTACAGGGGGACTGGACACTGAAGCTTTCTTT
CASSTGGLDTEAFF
>TRBV7-9|.|TRBJ2-5|TRBD2
TGTGCCAGCAGCTCTTTCGGTGGCAGGGAGGGAGAGACCCAGTACTTC
CASSSFGGREGETQYF
>TRBV24-1|.|TRBJ2-2|TRBD1
TGTGCCACCAGTGATTACGGGACAGGGGACACCGGGGAGCTGTTTTTT
CATSDYGTGDTGELFF
>TRBV24-1|.|TRBJ2-3|TRBD1
TGTGCCACCAGTGATTTGGAACCCAGGGGGCGTCGAGATACGCAGTATTTT
CATSDLEPRGRRDTQYF
>TRBV11-2|.|TRBJ2-7|.
TGTGCCAGCAGCTTAGATGGGGCCCCTAACGAGCAGTACTTC
CASSLDGAPNEQYF
>TRBV6-5|.|TRBJ2-4|.
TGTGCCAGCAGTTACAGGGGATCAGGGCAGAAGAACATTCAGTACTTC
CASSYRGSGQKNIQYF
>TRBV9|.|TRBJ1-2|.
TGTGCCAGCAGCGTATATCCAGGGTCTTACTATGGCTACACCTTC
CASSVYPGSYYGYTF